This T cell receptor beta chain was sequenced for a study of CD8 T cells in Susac syndrome. FACS enriched CD8+ TEMRA cells, while bulk CD8+ and CD4+ were negatively isolated. Germline lookup yields CDR1 SQVTM and CDR2 ANQGSEA. Losses at the gene ends were 5 bases for V and 4 bases for J; bases not matched to a gene: 2. The CDR3 extends over 13 amino acids. RNA amounts of roughly 0.5 to 1 ug underwent reverse transcription with random hexamers. TCRdb itself ran the immunoSEQ multiplex PCR reads through MiXCR, one entry per CDR3 protein. The sample yields hundreds of thousands of distinct CDR3 sequences, 95% seen once.

J is TRBJ2-1 and V is TRBV29-1; 10 bases map to TRBD2. Sequenced input: CD4+ T cells from PBMCs. This TCR came from a human donor with multiple sclerosis. The CDR3 loop reads CSVWGLAYNEQFF. The CDR3, as DNA: TGCAGCGTTTGGGGACTAGCGTACAATGAGCAGTTCTTC.